These 20 T cell receptor beta chains share one sample of origin, sequenced in a study of regulatory T cells in long-lasting Graves disease. The time point was: persistent/refractory GD, antithyroid drugs over 5 years with positive TRAb. PBMC-extracted RNA yielded the TCR library. Arm-PCR of CDR3 regions and iRepertoire HTBI primers were used to build TCR beta libraries. TCRdb called the multiplex PCR reads again in MiXCR, with one record for every CDR3 protein. The profile shows fewer than 450,000 distinct CDR3 sequences, about 20% of them singletons. The specimen was peripheral blood mononuclear cells (PBMCs), collected when the disease was refractory, from a patient treated with antithyroid drugs. These receptors came from a female donor with Graves disease.

This clonotype appeared a few times. It is likely a read error, because the conserved phenylalanine at the end of the CDR3 is missing. The chain has TRBV12-3 or TRBV12-4 and TRBJ1-2; the match to TRBD1 covers 7 bases. The V gene end was trimmed by 5 bases and the J gene end by 2 bases; junction bases not matched to a gene: 2. This CDR3 comprises 13 residues. CDR3 DNA: TGTGCCAGCAGTCGGGGACAGAACTATGGCTACACCTCC. Translation: CASSRGQNYGYTS.

This clonotype was seen repeatedly, ten times or more. The V gene is TRBV5-1, the J gene TRBJ2-7; D is possibly TRBD1 (5 bases). Trimming left V 7 bases short and J 6 bases short, with 14 bases between. Germline-derived CDR1 and CDR2 are SGHRS and YFSETQ. The CDR3 totals 12 residues. The CDR3: CASGRAGSEQYF. The CDR3 coding sequence is TGCGCCAGCGGCCGCGCAGGGTCCGAGCAGTACTTC.

This clonotype came up a few times. This rearrangement joins TRBV20-1 to TRBJ2-4; D is possibly TRBD1 or TRBD2 (5 bases each). V dropped 1 base and J dropped 1 base, with 11 bases sitting between them. Germline CDR1 and CDR2: DFQATT and SNEGSKA (reference sequence). The CDR3 sequence is 15 residues long. CDR3 loop: CSARGDGAAKNIQYF. DNA for the CDR3: TGCAGTGCTAGAGGGGACGGGGCGGCCAAAAACATTCAGTACTTC.

This clonotype was counted ten times or more. The rearrangement uses TRBV24-1 and TRBJ2-7; possibly TRBD1 or TRBD2 for D (5 bases each). The germline V gene has CDR1 KGHDR and CDR2 SFDVKD. The CDR3 is 15 amino acids. V lost 4 bases and J lost 2, with 14 bases in between. The CDR3 sequence: CATSEVGTHTYEQYF. The CDR3 DNA sequence: TGTGCCACCAGTGAGGTCGGGACCCATACCTACGAGCAGTACTTC.

This chain uses TRBV19 with TRBJ1-5; tentatively, D is TRBD1 (5 bases). The CDR3 runs 15 residues. Between the trimmed V and J ends, which lost 7 bases and 0 bases, there was a span of 13 bases. Germline lookup yields CDR1 LNHDA and CDR2 SQIVND (reference sequence). In nucleotides, the CDR3 is TGTGCCAGTATCTTAGGACATTATAGCAATCAGCCCCAGCATTTT. This translates into CASILGHYSNQPQHF.

The V gene is TRBV20-1, the J gene TRBJ2-4; TRBD2 might be the D (5 bases). This CDR3 spans 15 amino acids. The germline V and J ends were trimmed by 5 bases and 0 bases, with 14 bases remaining between them. CDR1 and CDR2 from the germline V gene are DFQATT and SNEGSKA (reference sequence). The chain's CDR3 is CSALEDLVAKNIQYF. The CDR3 nucleotides are TGCAGTGCTCTCGAGGACTTGGTAGCCAAAAACATTCAGTACTTC.

The table lists this clonotype with many counts. CDR3 amino acids: CASSFRGGSLHF. CDR3 DNA: TGTGCCAGCAGTTTTCGGGGGGGGTCCCTCCACTTT. This chain links TRBV27 with TRBJ1-6, with D possibly being TRBD1 (5 bases). Looked up from germline, CDR1 is MNHEY and CDR2 is SMNVEV (reference sequence). The CDR3 is 12 amino acids. Deletions cut 3 bases from V and 14 bases from J, with 11 bases between.

This clonotype was seen a few times. The rearrangement uses TRBV29-1 and TRBJ2-5, with D tentatively TRBD1 (5 bases). From germline, CDR1 is SQVTM and CDR2 ANQGSEA. The CDR3 covers 12 residues. V gave up 1 base and J gave up 4 bases, with 7 bases separating them. CDR3 nucleotides: TGCAGCGTTGAAGTGGGGCGAGAGACCCAGTACTTC. Amino acids: CSVEVGRETQYF. Filled out from reference TRBV29-1 and TRBJ2-5, the complete variable domain reads SAVISQKPSRDICQRGTSLTIQCQVDSQVTMMFWYRQQPGQSLTLIATANQGSEATYESGFVIDKFPISRPNLTFSTLTVSNMSPEDSSIYLCSVEVGRETQYFGPGTRLLVL.

At least ten counts were recorded for this clonotype. This chain joins TRBV6-5 and TRBJ2-5, with D unresolved. This CDR3 contains 16 residues. The ends were cut back, 4 bases at V and 1 base at J, with 16 bases in the middle. Looked up from germline, CDR1 is MNHEY and CDR2 is SVGAGI. CDR3 amino acids: CASSSEIGSSQETQYF. The DNA for the CDR3 is TGTGCCAGCAGTTCCGAGATTGGAAGTAGCCAAGAGACCCAGTACTTC.

Details on this clonotype: A much larger clonotype is one base distant, so this may be a read error. The V gene is TRBV7-2, the J gene TRBJ2-7; D is undetermined. Trimming took off 5 bases at V and 9 bases at J, with 11 bases between the two ends. The CDR3 totals 11 residues. Germline V gene lookup returns CDR1 SGHTA and CDR2 FQGNSA. The CDR3 here is CASSPNLGQYF. CDR3 DNA: TGTGCCAGCAGCCCCAACCTAGGGCAGTACTTC.

This clonotype was detected many times. The chain uses TRBV20-1 and TRBJ2-7, with D perhaps TRBD1 (5 bases). CDR3 length: 15 amino acids. In germline, CDR1 is DFQATT, CDR2 SNEGSKA (reference sequence). With 0 bases removed from V and 5 bases from J, the gap between germline ends came to 17 bases. DNA of the CDR3: TGCAGTGCTAGAGATTATACCGGGCCAGGGCACGAGCAGTACTTC. Amino acid sequence: CSARDYTGPGHEQYF.

The chain carries TRBV5-1 and TRBJ2-7, with D perhaps matching TRBD2 (5 bases). The CDR3 contains 16 residues. The V end lost 0 bases, the J end lost 5 bases, and 18 bases lay between the germline ends. The germline V gene encodes CDR1 SGHRS and CDR2 YFSETQ. The CDR3 DNA sequence: TGCGCCAGCAGCTTGGAGCCTTTACTAGTCCTGAACGAGCAGTACTTC. Translation: CASSLEPLLVLNEQYF.

This clonotype occurred many times. The chain uses TRBV28 and TRBJ2-2; no firm D call. The CDR3 extends over 16 amino acids. CDR1 MDHEN and CDR2 SYDVKM come from the germline V gene. Trimming cost V 5 bases and J 9 bases, with 22 bases left between them. CDR3 loop: CASSTGPGRLIRELFF. Written as DNA, the CDR3 is TGTGCCAGCAGTACCGGGCCGGGCCGCCTAATCCGGGAGCTGTTTTTT.

V usage is TRBV28 and J usage is TRBJ2-3; 7 positions match TRBD2. The CDR3 has 15 amino acids. Germline V lookup: CDR1 MDHEN, CDR2 SYDVKM. V lost 3 bases, J lost 4 bases, and 7 bases stayed unmatched. The CDR3 loop reads CASSFRSRGADTQYF. DNA for the CDR3: TGTGCCAGCAGTTTCCGCTCCCGGGGGGCAGATACGCAGTATTTT.

This clonotype has ten or more counts. The chain employs TRBV28 and TRBJ1-1; D is unclear. CDR1 and CDR2 (germline): MDHEN, SYDVKM. V dropped 4 bases and J dropped 4 bases, with 4 bases sitting between them. This CDR3 spans 11 amino acids. This chain's CDR3 is CASSSITEAFF. CDR3 DNA: TGTGCCAGCAGTTCGATCACTGAAGCTTTCTTT.

This clonotype was picked up many times. This chain links TRBV20-1 with TRBJ1-2; D remains unclear. V was clipped by 7 bases and J by 4 bases, with 10 bases between them. Germline V CDR1 and CDR2: DFQATT, SNEGSKA (reference sequence). The length of the CDR3 is 11 residues. Written as DNA, the CDR3 is TGCAGTGTTCAGAGGTCCTATGGCTACACCTTC. This translates into CSVQRSYGYTF.

This clonotype was seen more than once but under ten times. The CDR3 DNA reads as TGTGCCAGCATTGGTCGAACAGGGCCTCCGTATGGCTACACCTTC. Residues: CASIGRTGPPYGYTF. J is TRBJ1-2 and V is TRBV6-1, with D perhaps TRBD1 (6 bases). The length of the CDR3 is 15 residues. V shed 7 bases and J shed 5 bases, with 20 bases lying between them. The V gene's germline CDR1 is MNHNS and CDR2 SASEGT.

This chain connects TRBV14 to TRBJ2-7; 7 bases match TRBD1. V dropped 5 bases and J dropped 4; count of bases not matched to a gene: 11. The CDR3 extends over 15 amino acids. Germline V gene lookup returns CDR1 SGHDN and CDR2 FVKESK. The CDR3, as DNA: TGTGCCAGCAGCACGGACACAGGGGCTTTGTACGAGCAGTACTTC. Translating gives CASSTDTGALYEQYF.

This clonotype was detected many times. The V gene is TRBV12-3 or TRBV12-4, the J gene TRBJ2-5; D is unclear. V was cut by 5 bases and J by 0 bases, with 7 bases left in between. The CDR3 extends over 13 amino acids. The CDR3 loop reads CASSIGYQETQYF. The CDR3 coding sequence is TGTGCCAGCAGTATCGGTTACCAAGAGACCCAGTACTTC.

This chain connects TRBV6-1 to TRBJ2-7; weak D call: TRBD1 (6 bases). From germline, CDR1 is MNHNS and CDR2 SASEGT. The CDR3 length is 14 residues. The V and J ends lost 2 bases and 2 bases respectively, with 10 bases between them. CDR3 region: CASSEWTETYEQYF. In DNA form, the CDR3 reads TGTGCCAGCAGTGAATGGACAGAAACCTACGAGCAGTACTTC.